These 16 T cell receptor beta chains originate from one sample sequenced in a study of regulatory T cells in long-lasting Graves disease. Combining iRepertoire HTBI primers with Arm-PCR of CDR3 regions, the authors built TCR beta libraries. Each CDR3 protein gets one entry after TCRdb re-called the multiplex PCR reads with MiXCR. The table has a few hundred thousand distinct CDR3 sequences, about a quarter seen once. The time point here: persistent/refractory GD, antithyroid drugs over 5 years with positive TRAb. Extracted PBMC RNA gave rise to the TCR library. The sample was peripheral blood mononuclear cells (PBMCs), taken when the disease was refractory, from a patient treated with antithyroid drugs. The receptor set was obtained from a female donor with Graves disease.

About this clonotype: The junction differs from germline at one of its ends, possibly a read error. This sequence joins TRBV2 and TRBJ1-2, with a possible D match to TRBD1 (5 bases). CDR3 length: 14 residues. CDR1 is SNHLY and CDR2 is FYNNEI in the germline V gene. The CDR3 bases are TGTGCCAGCAGCCAAGACGGGGGTTTGTATGGCCACACCTTC. It codes for CASSQDGGLYGHTF.

This clonotype was detected many times. This chain connects TRBV11-2 to TRBJ1-1; TRBD1 is a possible D gene (6 bases). Germline V gene sequence: CDR1 SGHAT, CDR2 FQNNGV. The V gene lost 3 bases and the J gene lost 1 base, with 12 bases spanning the gap. This CDR3 is 15 amino acids long. The DNA for the CDR3 is TGTGCCAGCAGCTTTGTCGGACAGACGAACACTGAAGCTTTCTTT. It codes for CASSFVGQTNTEAFF.

This clonotype showed up just a few times. The DNA of the CDR3 is TGTGCCAGCATCCAAGGGAGCTCTGGAAACACCATATATTTT. Translated: CASIQGSSGNTIYF. The rearrangement joins TRBV2 to TRBJ1-3; the D is unclear. The germline gives CDR1 SNHLY, CDR2 FYNNEI. This CDR3 comprises 14 residues. V was cut by 7 bases and J by 0 bases, with 10 bases left in between.

J is TRBJ1-3 and V is TRBV7-6, with a tentative D call TRBD1 (5 bases). V was clipped by 0 bases and J by 4 bases, with 19 bases between them. Looked up from germline, CDR1 is SGHVS and CDR2 is FNYEAQ. This CDR3 is built from 18 residues. CDR3 coding DNA: TGTGCCAGCAGCTTAGCCCCTGTGGGACCGGGGAGCGGAAACACCATATATTTT. Translated, it gives CASSLAPVGPGSGNTIYF.

This clonotype was found a few times. The CDR3 bases are TGTGCCAGCAGCGCACAGGGGGCGCAGTCTTCCGGGGAGCTGTTTTTT. It encodes CASSAQGAQSSGELFF. The chain combines TRBV7-9 with TRBJ2-2; TRBD1 aligns across 9 bases. The germline gives CDR1 SEHNR, CDR2 FQNEAQ (reference sequence). Trimming at V came to 5 bases and at J to 6 bases, leaving 10 bases not matched to a gene. This CDR3 region has 16 residues.

On this clonotype itself: One end of the junction fails to match germline, which may point to a read error. V gene TRBV3-1 combines with J gene TRBJ2-7; D is unclear. Germline V lookup: CDR1 LGHDT, CDR2 YNNKEL (reference sequence). The CDR3 loop spans 11 amino acids. The CDR3 spells CAGSQVYEQYF. The CDR3 region has the DNA TGTGCCGGCAGCCAAGTTTACGAGCAGTACTTC.

Turning to this clonotype: Since no conserved phenylalanine or tryptophan closes the CDR3, a read error is the likely cause. The chain joins TRBV5-4 to TRBJ2-7, with D maybe TRBD1 (6 bases). The CDR3 covers 15 residues. Looked up from germline, CDR1 is SGHNT and CDR2 is YYREEE (reference sequence). Trimming removed 2 bases from V and 0 bases from J, with 12 bases in between. CDR3 region: CASSLLRDNSYEQYL. The CDR3 DNA reads TGTGCCAGCAGCTTACTCCGGGACAACTCCTACGAGCAGTACCTC.

The chain carries TRBV6-2 or TRBV6-3 and TRBJ1-1; D remains unclear. This CDR3 spans 12 amino acids. The germline V and J ends were trimmed by 3 bases and 6 bases, with 8 bases remaining between them. The germline CDR1 and CDR2 sequences are MNHEY and SVGEGT. DNA of the CDR3: TGTGCCAGCAGTTATAAATCCCCTGAAGCTTTCTTT. Protein: CASSYKSPEAFF.

This rearrangement joins TRBV7-3 to TRBJ1-1; D is uncertain. CDR1 SGHTA and CDR2 FQGTGA come from the germline V gene. The CDR3 runs 13 residues. The V end was cut by 2 bases, the J end by 6 bases, with 10 bases between. The CDR3 spells CASSLSGVSEAFF. The CDR3 DNA reads as TGTGCCAGCAGCTTATCAGGCGTTTCTGAAGCTTTCTTT.

The sample holds a few counts of this clonotype. The chain uses TRBV29-1 and TRBJ2-7; tentative D call: TRBD1 (5 bases). The V and J ends lost 4 bases and 0 bases respectively, with 19 bases between them. This CDR3 has 16 amino acids. In germline, CDR1 is SQVTM, CDR2 ANQGSEA. CDR3 sequence reads: CSVAGTGGHSSYEQYF. DNA of the CDR3: TGCAGCGTTGCTGGTACAGGTGGCCATAGCTCCTACGAGCAGTACTTC.

The chain employs TRBV29-1 and TRBJ1-2; weak D call: TRBD1 (6 bases). CDR3 size: 15 residues. Per germline, CDR1 SQVTM and CDR2 ANQGSEA. Trimming pared 7 bases from V and 5 bases from J, leaving 23 bases between. CDR3 nucleotides: TGCAGCGCGGCCTTGGGGAAAGGGGGTGGGTATGGCTACACCTTC. Translating gives CSAALGKGGGYGYTF.

The table lists this clonotype with many counts. This chain uses TRBV5-1 with TRBJ1-1; D perhaps matches TRBD1 (6 bases). The V end was cut by 0 bases, the J end by 1 base, with 10 bases between. There are 15 residues in the CDR3. Germline lookup yields CDR1 SGHRS and CDR2 YFSETQ. The CDR3 DNA is TGCGCCAGCAGCTTGGTTGGGGGCCAGAACACTGAAGCTTTCTTT. It encodes CASSLVGGQNTEAFF.

The gene calls are TRBV19 and TRBJ1-1; D is uncertain. The CDR3 totals 14 residues. Germline V lookup: CDR1 LNHDA, CDR2 SQIVND (reference sequence). Trimming cost V 3 bases and J 4 bases, with 12 bases left between them. The CDR3 loop is CASSMEGAFTEAFF. Written as DNA, the CDR3 is TGTGCCAGTAGTATGGAGGGAGCTTTCACTGAAGCTTTCTTT.

The chain combines TRBV19 with TRBJ1-5; no firm D call. CDR1 is LNHDA, CDR2 SQIVND, per germline (reference sequence). The ends were cut back, 0 bases at V and 4 bases at J, with 1 base in the middle. There are 12 residues in the CDR3. CDR3 sequence reads: CASSIENQPQHF. The CDR3 nucleotides are TGTGCCAGTAGTATAGAAAATCAGCCCCAGCATTTT.

The chain links TRBV11-2 to TRBJ2-5; unclear D gene. The tail of the sequence fits TRBJ2-1 better, so the J call may be wrong. CDR3 length: 16 amino acids. Germline values: CDR1 SGHAT, CDR2 FQNNGV. Here the CDR3 reads CASSSTPIYLGNEQFF. The CDR3 bases are TGTGCCAGCAGCTCAACGCCCATCTATTTAGGCAATGAGCAGTTCTTC.

The gene calls are TRBV5-1 and TRBJ2-4, with 9 nucleotides matching TRBD2. CDR3 length: 16 residues. Germline assignment: CDR1 SGHRS and CDR2 YFSETQ. V shed 2 bases, J shed 0 bases, and the junction held 3 bases outside the gene matches. The CDR3 spells CASSLAGGSAKNIQYF. CDR3 DNA sequence: TGCGCCAGCAGCTTAGCGGGGGGCTCAGCCAAAAACATTCAGTACTTC.